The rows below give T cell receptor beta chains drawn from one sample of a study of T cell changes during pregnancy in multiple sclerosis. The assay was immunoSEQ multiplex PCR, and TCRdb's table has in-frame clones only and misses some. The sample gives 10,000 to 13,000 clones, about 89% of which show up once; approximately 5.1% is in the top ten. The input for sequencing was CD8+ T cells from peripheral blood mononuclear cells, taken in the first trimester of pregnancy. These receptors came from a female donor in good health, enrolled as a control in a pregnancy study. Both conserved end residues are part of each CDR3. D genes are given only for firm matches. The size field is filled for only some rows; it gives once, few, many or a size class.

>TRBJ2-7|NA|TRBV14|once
TGTGCCAGCAGCCAAGGGAAGGGGCAGACCTACGAGCAGTACTTC
CASSQGKGQTYEQYF
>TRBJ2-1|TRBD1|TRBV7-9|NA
TGTGCCAGCAGCCCAGGGACAGGCAATGAGCAGTTCTTC
CASSPGTGNEQFF
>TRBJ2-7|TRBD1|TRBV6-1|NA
TGTGCTAGCACTAAACGGACAGGGGTGATCTACGAGCAGTACTTC
CASTKRTGVIYEQYF
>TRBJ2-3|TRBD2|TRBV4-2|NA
TGTGCCAGCAGCCAAGAAGCGGGGGTCACCAGATCAGATACGCAGTATTTT
CASSQEAGVTRSDTQYF
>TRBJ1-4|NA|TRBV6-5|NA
TGTGCCAGCAGTTACGCCGCGATACCAGGGGCTGAAAAACTGTTTTTT
CASSYAAIPGAEKLFF
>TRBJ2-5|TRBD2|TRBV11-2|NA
TGTGCCAGCAGCTTCCCTAGCGGAGGCCCGGAGACCCAGTACTTC
CASSFPSGGPETQYF
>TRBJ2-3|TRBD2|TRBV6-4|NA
TGTGCCAGCAGTGACTCGACTAGCGGGGGCACAGATACGCAGTATTTT
CASSDSTSGGTDTQYF
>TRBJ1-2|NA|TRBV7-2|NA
TGTGCCAGCAAACCCGGTGAGGCTGGCTACACCTTC
CASKPGEAGYTF
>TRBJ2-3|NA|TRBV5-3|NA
TGTGCCAGAAGCTTGGTTGTTTGCGGGGCCCTCACAGATACGCAGTATTTT
CARSLVVCGALTDTQYF
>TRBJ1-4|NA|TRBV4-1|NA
TGCGCCAGCAGCCACCACAGAGACGCCGATAATGAAAAACTGTTTTTT
CASSHHRDADNEKLFF
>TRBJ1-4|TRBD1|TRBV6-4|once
TGTGCCAGCAGTGAAGGGAAGGGACAGGGAAATGAAAAACTGTTTTTT
CASSEGKGQGNEKLFF
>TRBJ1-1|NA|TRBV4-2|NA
TGTGCCAGCAGCCAAGTACTGGGCCTGAACACTGAAGCTTTCTTT
CASSQVLGLNTEAFF
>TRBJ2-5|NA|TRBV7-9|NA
TGTGCCAGCAGCCACAGGTGGGATGGCGGCGAGACCCAGTACTTC
CASSHRWDGGETQYF
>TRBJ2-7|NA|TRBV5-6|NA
TGTGCCAGCAGCTGGGGCGGGGCCTACTTCTCCTACGAGCAGTACTTC
CASSWGGAYFSYEQYF
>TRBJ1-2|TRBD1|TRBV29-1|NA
TGCAGCGTTGAAGATATGGACAGGTTTAACTATGGCTACACCTTC
CSVEDMDRFNYGYTF
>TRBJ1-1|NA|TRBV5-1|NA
TGCGCCAGCACCGAGGACAGCAGAGCTTTCTTT
CASTEDSRAFF
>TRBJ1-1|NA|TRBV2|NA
TGTGCCAGCAGCGGGACTATTCGGGGGGACACTGAAGCTTTCTTT
CASSGTIRGDTEAFF
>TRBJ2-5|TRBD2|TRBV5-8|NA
TGTGCCAGCAGCTTGGGAACTAGCGGGGGGGTCGGCAGGGAGACCCAGTACTTC
CASSLGTSGGVGRETQYF
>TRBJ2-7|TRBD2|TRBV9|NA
TGTGCCAGCAGCCCCTCCGGCTACTCCAGCACTAGCGGACATTACTACGAGCAGTACTTC
CASSPSGYSSTSGHYYEQYF
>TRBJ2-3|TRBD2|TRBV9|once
TGTGCCAGCAGCGTAACCCTAGCGGGGGGGAGCACAGATACGCAGTATTTT
CASSVTLAGGSTDTQYF
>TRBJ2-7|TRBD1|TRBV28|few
TGTGCCAGCAGACCACAGGGGGCGGGATTCAACGAGCAGTACTTC
CASRPQGAGFNEQYF
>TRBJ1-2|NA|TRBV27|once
TGTGCCAGCATTGGAGGGAAAGGGCAAGACTATGGCTACACCTTC
CASIGGKGQDYGYTF
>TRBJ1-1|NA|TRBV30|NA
TGTGCCTGGAGTGTACAGGGCCCGGCTGAAGCTTTCTTT
CAWSVQGPAEAFF
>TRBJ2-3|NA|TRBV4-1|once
TGCGCCAGCAGCCAAGATAGGACTAGCACAGATACGCAGTATTTT
CASSQDRTSTDTQYF
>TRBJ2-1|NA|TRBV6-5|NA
TGTGCCAGCACCAATGGAGGTTACAATGAGCAGTTCTTC
CASTNGGYNEQFF
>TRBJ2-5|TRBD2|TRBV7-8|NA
TGTGCCAGCACCGCGAGACTAGCGGGGGGGCCCGAGACCCAGTACTTC
CASTARLAGGPETQYF
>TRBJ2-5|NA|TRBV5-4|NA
TGTGCCAGCAGCTCACAGGGTGAAGGAGAGACCCAGTACTTC
CASSSQGEGETQYF
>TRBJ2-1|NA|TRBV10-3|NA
TGTGCCATCAGTGAGTCTAAGCGGGTCACGGCGTTGAATGAGCAGTTCTTC
CAISESKRVTALNEQFF
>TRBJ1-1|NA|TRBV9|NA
TGTGCCAGCAGCGTTAATGTGAACACTGAAGCTTTCTTT
CASSVNVNTEAFF
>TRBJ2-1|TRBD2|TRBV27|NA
TGTGCCAGCAGTCTCTGGACTAGCGGGGGGTATTACAATGAGCAGTTCTTC
CASSLWTSGGYYNEQFF
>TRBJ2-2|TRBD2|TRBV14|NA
TGTGCCAGCAGCCAAACGGGACTAGGGAACACCGGGGAGCTGTTTTTT
CASSQTGLGNTGELFF
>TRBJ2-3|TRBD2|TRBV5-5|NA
TGTGCCAGCAGCTTTATGGGACTAGCGGGCTCTAGCACAGATACGCAGTATTTT
CASSFMGLAGSSTDTQYF
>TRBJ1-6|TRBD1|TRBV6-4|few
TGTGCCAGCAGTGACTCGACAGGGGCAAATTCACCCCTCCACTTT
CASSDSTGANSPLHF
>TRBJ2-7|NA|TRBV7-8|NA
TGTGCCAGCAGCTTAGGAGGGTTTTACGAGCAGTACTTC
CASSLGGFYEQYF
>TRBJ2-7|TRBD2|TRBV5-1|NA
TGCGCCAGCAGATCTAGCGGGGGCACTACGTACGAGCAGTACTTC
CASRSSGGTTYEQYF
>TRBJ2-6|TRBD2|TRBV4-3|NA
TGCGCCAGCAGCCAAGATGGACTAGCGGGCTCTGGGGCCAACGTCCTGACTTTC
CASSQDGLAGSGANVLTF
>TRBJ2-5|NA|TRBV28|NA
TGTGCCAGCAGTTTAAGCGGGCAGACCCAGTACTTC
CASSLSGQTQYF
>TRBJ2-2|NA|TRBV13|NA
TGTGCCAGCAGCTTAAAGGCAGGGACCGGGGAGCTGTTTTTT
CASSLKAGTGELFF
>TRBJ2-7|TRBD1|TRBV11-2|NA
TGTGCCAGCAGCCTAGGGACAGGGGACACCTACGAGCAGTACTTC
CASSLGTGDTYEQYF
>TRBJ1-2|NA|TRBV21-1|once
TGTGCCAGCAGCCCACACGGCTACACCTTC
CASSPHGYTF
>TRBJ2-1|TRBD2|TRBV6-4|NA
TGTGCCAGCAGTGACGGGACTAGCGGGGGCAATGAGCAGTTCTTC
CASSDGTSGGNEQFF
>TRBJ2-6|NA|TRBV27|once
TGTGCCACCACGCCTGATGGGAGTGGGGCCAACGTCCTGACTTTC
CATTPDGSGANVLTF
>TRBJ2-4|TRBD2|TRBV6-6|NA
TGTGCCAGCAGTTACGGGGGGGAGGGTAACATTCAGTACTTC
CASSYGGEGNIQYF
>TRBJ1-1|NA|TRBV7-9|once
TGTGCCAGCAGCCCGAGGGATGAAGCTTTCTTT
CASSPRDEAFF
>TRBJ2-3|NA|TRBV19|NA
TGTGCCAGTAGTTTCCGGGACACGGCCTACACAGATACGCAGTATTTT
CASSFRDTAYTDTQYF
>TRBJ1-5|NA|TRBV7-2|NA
TGTGCCAGCAGCTTAGAAACCAGGACTAATCAGCCCCAGCATTTT
CASSLETRTNQPQHF
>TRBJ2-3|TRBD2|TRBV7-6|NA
TGTGCCAGCAGCTTAGGGCTAGCGGGGGCCAAGACAGATACGCAGTATTTT
CASSLGLAGAKTDTQYF
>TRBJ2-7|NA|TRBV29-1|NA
TGCAGTGTTGAGATTTACAGAACCTCCTACGAGCAGTACTTC
CSVEIYRTSYEQYF
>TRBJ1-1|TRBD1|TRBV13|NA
TGTGCCAGCAGCTTAGGCGGACAGGGGGGCACTGAAGCTTTCTTT
CASSLGGQGGTEAFF
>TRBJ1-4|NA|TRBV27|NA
TGTGCCAGCAGCCCCGGAGGGACTAATGAAAAACTGTTTTTT
CASSPGGTNEKLFF
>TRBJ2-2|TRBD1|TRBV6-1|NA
TGTGCCAGCAGTGAATGGGGGACAGGGGCCACCGGGGAGCTGTTTTTT
CASSEWGTGATGELFF
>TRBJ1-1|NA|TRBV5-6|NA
TGTGCCAGCAGCTTGGGGGCGGGGCCCACTGAAGCTTTCTTT
CASSLGAGPTEAFF
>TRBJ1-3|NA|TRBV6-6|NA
TGTGCCAGCGGTCAGGACTCTGGAAACACCATATATTTT
CASGQDSGNTIYF